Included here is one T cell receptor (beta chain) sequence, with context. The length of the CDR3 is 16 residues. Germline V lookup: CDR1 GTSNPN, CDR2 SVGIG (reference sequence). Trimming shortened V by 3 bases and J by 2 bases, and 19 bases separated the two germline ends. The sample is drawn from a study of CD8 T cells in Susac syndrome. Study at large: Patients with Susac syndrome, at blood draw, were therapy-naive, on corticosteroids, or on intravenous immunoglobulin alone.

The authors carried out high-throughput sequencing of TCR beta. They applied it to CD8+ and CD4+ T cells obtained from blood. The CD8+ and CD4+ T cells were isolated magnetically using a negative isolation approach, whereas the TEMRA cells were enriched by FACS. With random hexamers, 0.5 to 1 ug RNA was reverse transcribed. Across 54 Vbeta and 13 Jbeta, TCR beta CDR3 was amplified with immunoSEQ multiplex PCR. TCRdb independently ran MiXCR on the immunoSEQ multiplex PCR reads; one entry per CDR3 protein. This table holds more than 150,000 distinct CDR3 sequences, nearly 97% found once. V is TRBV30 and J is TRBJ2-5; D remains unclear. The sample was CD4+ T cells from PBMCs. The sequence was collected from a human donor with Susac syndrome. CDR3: CAWSLISRGLQETQYF. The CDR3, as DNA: TGTGCCTGGAGCCTAATATCGCGAGGCTTACAAGAGACCCAGTACTTC.